Shown below are 26 T cell receptor beta chains from a single sample sequenced in a study of T cells in Graves' hyperthyroidism and ophthalmopathy. Amplified regions were TCR beta CDR3 sequences from RNA transcripts. TCR CDR3 underwent first-round RT-PCR with the HTBI primer set. A single record per CDR3 protein comes from TCRdb applying MiXCR to the multiplex PCR reads. In the table there are almost 600,000 distinct CDR3 sequences, 35% to 55% of which are singletons. Sequencing was performed on peripheral blood or thyroid tissue (not recorded which). These receptor sequences come from a woman aged 18-30 years with Graves' hyperthyroidism.

In its sample, this clonotype was seen many times. The chain carries TRBV7-9 and TRBJ1-2; no firm D call. Between the trimmed V and J ends, which lost 0 bases and 7 bases, there was a span of 15 bases. Germline V CDR1 and CDR2: SEHNR, FQNEAQ (reference sequence). The CDR3 loop spans 15 amino acids. DNA of the CDR3: TGTGCCAGCAGCTTAGCGGGTCATGCGACGGGTGGCTACACCTTC. It codes for CASSLAGHATGGYTF.

About this clonotype itself: Since a much larger clone is just one base distant, this may be a read error. The rearrangement links TRBV11-2 to TRBJ1-4; the D is unclear. CDR1 and CDR2 (germline): SGHAT, FQNNGV. The CDR3 totals 14 residues. As DNA, the CDR3 is TGTGCCAGCAGCCTTACTCGGGGAAGTGAAGAACTGTTTTTT. It yields the protein CASSLTRGSEELFF.

In regard to this clonotype: The junction shows a germline mismatch at one end, possibly a read error. The chain combines TRBV20-1 with TRBJ2-2, with TRBD2 identical over 7 bases. The CDR3 covers 12 residues. Per germline, CDR1 DFQATT and CDR2 SNEGSKA (reference sequence). CDR3 amino acids: CSARDEAGEQFF. In nucleotides, the CDR3 is TGCAGTGCTAGAGATGAGGCGGGAGAGCAGTTTTTT.

This clonotype was picked up many times. The chain links TRBV2 to TRBJ1-6, with 7 bases matching TRBD1. The V and J ends lost 1 base and 6 bases, in that order; junction bases with no gene match: 6. Germline assignment: CDR1 SNHLY and CDR2 FYNNEI. CDR3 size: 16 residues. The CDR3 region has the DNA TGTGCCAGCAGTGAAGGCCGACAGGGAGCTAATTCACCCCTCCACTTT. It specifies CASSEGRQGANSPLHF. Full variable domain (outside the CDR3, taken from reference TRBV2 and TRBJ1-6): EPEVTQTPSHQVTQMGQEVILRCVPISNHLYFYWYRQILGQKVEFLVSFYNNEISEKSEIFDDQFSVERPDGSNFTLKIRSTKLEDSAMYFCASSEGRQGANSPLHFGNGTRLTVT.

The chain links TRBV29-1 to TRBJ2-1; maybe TRBD1 (5 bases). V lost 0 bases, J lost 5 bases, and 11 bases lay in between. From germline, CDR1 is SQVTM and CDR2 ANQGSEA. The CDR3 spans 14 residues. The CDR3 region has the DNA TGCAGCGTTGAAGAACAGGAGTTTGACAATGAGCAGTTCTTC. It encodes CSVEEQEFDNEQFF.

This clonotype was seen repeatedly, ten times or more. The rearrangement uses TRBV3-1 and TRBJ1-5, with D uncertain. Germline loops: CDR1 LGHDT, CDR2 YNNKEL (reference sequence). V was clipped by 0 bases and J by 2 bases, with 2 bases between them. This CDR3 contains 13 residues. CDR3 sequence: CASSQDGNQPQHF. The CDR3 DNA reads TGTGCCAGCAGCCAAGATGGCAATCAGCCCCAGCATTTT.

Ten or more counts support this clonotype. The chain has TRBV19 and TRBJ2-5; a possible D gene is TRBD1 (6 bases). V lost 4 bases and J lost 0, with 12 bases in between. The germline V gene has CDR1 LNHDA and CDR2 SQIVND (reference sequence). This CDR3 comprises 15 residues. This CDR3 is CASSTLTGYQETQYF. The CDR3 DNA reads TGTGCCAGTAGTACTCTGACAGGCTACCAAGAGACCCAGTACTTC.

V and J are TRBV2 and TRBJ2-7, with TRBD2 identical over 9 bases. The end of the DNA fits TRBJ2-1 better, so the J call may be wrong. In germline, CDR1 is SNHLY, CDR2 FYNNEI. The CDR3 runs to 16 residues. The CDR3 reads CASRRGGTSRTNEQFF. Written as DNA, the CDR3 is TGTGCCAGCAGGCGGGGGGGGACTAGTCGGACAAATGAGCAGTTCTTC.

This clonotype was seen many times. The chain links TRBV7-3 to TRBJ2-2; D not certain. Looked up from germline, CDR1 is SGHTA and CDR2 is FQGTGA. This CDR3 region has 14 residues. Trimming removed 5 bases from V and 6 bases from J, with 13 bases in between. The chain's CDR3 is CASSPAMGAGELFF. The CDR3 coding sequence is TGTGCCAGCAGCCCGGCGATGGGCGCCGGGGAGCTGTTTTTT.

A few counts support this clonotype. The rearrangement joins TRBV27 to TRBJ1-1; possibly TRBD1 for D (6 bases). Trimming took off 5 bases at V and 1 base at J, with 11 bases between the two ends. The CDR3 contains 14 residues. Germline V gives CDR1 MNHEY, CDR2 SMNVEV (reference sequence). CDR3: CASSNRDTNTEAFF. The CDR3 DNA is TGTGCCAGCAGTAACCGGGACACGAACACTGAAGCTTTCTTT.

This chain joins TRBV4-2 and TRBJ1-5, with D perhaps matching TRBD1 (6 bases). Germline CDR1 and CDR2: LGHNA and YNFKEQ. The CDR3 sequence is 14 residues long. V shed 3 bases and J shed 5 bases, with 11 bases lying between them. CDR3 loop: CASSHEGGDQPQHF. In DNA form, the CDR3 reads TGTGCCAGCAGCCACGAGGGGGGGGATCAGCCCCAGCATTTT.

This clonotype was recorded only once. The chain uses TRBV7-6 and TRBJ2-7; TRBD1 matches at 10 bases. The CDR3 extends over 11 amino acids. V was pared by 8 bases and J by 5 bases, with 0 bases of the junction left unmatched. Germline V CDR1 and CDR2: SGHVS, FNYEAQ. The CDR3 is CASDRGHEQYF. The DNA of the CDR3 is TGTGCCAGCGACAGGGGGCACGAGCAGTACTTC.

This clonotype was seen a handful of times. The chain is built from TRBV20-1 and TRBJ2-3; TRBD2 matches 10 bases. This CDR3 spans 15 amino acids. Germline lookup yields CDR1 DFQATT and CDR2 SNEGSKA (reference sequence). The junction had 10 bases not matched to a gene; V was cut back by 0 bases and J by 10 bases. The CDR3 DNA follows: TGCAGTGCTAGAGAAAGCGGGAGGGTTACTTCCCCGCAGTATTTT. This codes for CSARESGRVTSPQYF.

This clonotype was seen only once. V is TRBV7-7 and J is TRBJ2-2; tentatively, D is TRBD2 (5 bases). This CDR3 has 16 residues. Germline CDR1 and CDR2: SSHAT and FNYEAQ (reference sequence). Trimming removed 5 bases at V and 5 bases at J, with 18 bases between. DNA of the CDR3: TGTGCCAGCAGCCCTCTAGCTAGAGTTGGGACCGGGGAGCTGTTTTTT. It encodes CASSPLARVGTGELFF.

The sample holds a few counts of this clonotype. The CDR3 region is CASSWGKVDTGELFF. DNA of the CDR3: TGTGCCAGCAGTTGGGGGAAGGTGGACACCGGGGAGCTGTTTTTT. The chain joins TRBV12-3 or TRBV12-4 to TRBJ2-2; D may be TRBD1 or TRBD2 (5 bases each). Trimming cost V 4 bases and J 3 bases, with 12 bases left between them. This CDR3 spans 15 amino acids.

The table lists this clonotype with many counts. The gene calls are TRBV6-5 and TRBJ2-7; no clear D. Germline V gives CDR1 MNHEY, CDR2 SVGAGI. Trimming pared 0 bases from V and 5 bases from J, leaving 14 bases between. The CDR3 length is 15 residues. The CDR3 DNA follows: TGTGCCAGCAGTTACTCAAGGACGCTTAGGGACGAGCAGTACTTC. Translating it yields CASSYSRTLRDEQYF.

V is TRBV6-1 and J is TRBJ2-7; tentative D call: TRBD2 (6 bases). V was trimmed by 4 bases and J by 3 bases, leaving 16 bases between them. The CDR3 totals 15 residues. Germline CDR1 and CDR2: MNHNS and SASEGT. The CDR3 loop is CASSVSGTDYYEQYF. The CDR3 DNA is TGTGCCAGCAGTGTTTCCGGGACGGACTACTACGAGCAGTACTTC.

The rearrangement joins TRBV30 to TRBJ1-2, with D hard to call. The CDR3 is made up of 11 amino acids. The ends were cut back, 3 bases at V and 4 bases at J, with 6 bases in the middle. Germline loops: CDR1 GTSNPN, CDR2 SVGIG (reference sequence). DNA for the CDR3: TGTGCCTGGAGACGACCCTATGGCTACACCTTC. The encoded protein is CAWRRPYGYTF.

This clonotype was counted at least ten times. The chain carries TRBV5-4 and TRBJ1-2, with D possibly matching TRBD1 (6 bases). Trimming took off 5 bases at V and 4 bases at J, with 9 bases between the two ends. This CDR3 region has 12 residues. Germline V gene data show CDR1 as SGHNT and CDR2 as YYREEE (reference sequence). This chain's CDR3 is CASRGGGYGYTF. Here the CDR3 DNA reads TGTGCCAGCAGGGGAGGGGGCTATGGCTACACCTTC.

This clonotype appeared many times. This chain uses TRBV19 with TRBJ1-3; no clear D gene. The CDR3 has 12 amino acids. Trimming shortened V by 4 bases and J by 4 bases, and 5 bases separated the two germline ends. Germline V CDR1 and CDR2: LNHDA, SQIVND (reference sequence). The CDR3 loop reads CASSSLGNTIYF. In DNA, the CDR3 is TGTGCCAGTAGTAGCCTGGGAAACACCATATATTTT.

This clonotype was recorded many times. V usage is TRBV24-1 and J usage is TRBJ2-7, with TRBD2 matching 10 bases. The V and J ends lost 4 bases and 3 bases, in that order; junction bases with no gene match: 5. The CDR3 covers 15 residues. Germline V gene sequence: CDR1 KGHDR, CDR2 SFDVKD. The CDR3 DNA sequence: TGTGCCACCAGTGACTCTAGCGGGAGCCTCTACGAGCAGTACTTC. It translates to CATSDSSGSLYEQYF.

The chain couples TRBV7-3 to TRBJ1-2; D call uncertain. CDR1 is SGHTA, CDR2 FQGTGA, per germline. This CDR3 is 16 amino acids long. Trimming pared 0 bases from V and 1 base from J, leaving 12 bases between. The CDR3 sequence: CASSLTYEGLNYGYTF. The CDR3 bases are TGTGCCAGCAGCTTAACCTATGAGGGCCTTAACTATGGCTACACCTTC.

Here the CDR3 reads CSVEGDGELFF. The CDR3 nucleotides read TGCAGCGTTGAAGGTGATGGGGAGCTGTTTTTT. The chain links TRBV29-1 to TRBJ2-2, with unresolved D. This CDR3 has 11 amino acids. V was cut by 1 base and J by 8 bases, with 5 bases left in between. Germline V gene data show CDR1 as SQVTM and CDR2 as ANQGSEA.

The CDR3 protein is CASSFLHYEQYF. The CDR3 bases are TGTGCCAGCAGCTTTCTCCACTACGAGCAGTACTTC. This chain uses TRBV12-1 with TRBJ2-7. TRBV12-1 is reported as a pseudogene. CDR3 length: 12 residues.

This clonotype was seen repeatedly, ten times or more. This chain joins TRBV2 and TRBJ1-1, with D maybe TRBD1 (6 bases). The CDR3 loop spans 13 amino acids. Trimming stripped 7 bases from V and 5 bases from J, with 14 bases between. CDR1 SNHLY and CDR2 FYNNEI come from the germline V gene. The CDR3 is CASIGGDKTEAFF. CDR3 coding DNA: TGTGCCAGCATAGGGGGTGACAAAACTGAAGCTTTCTTT. The full variable domain, completed using reference TRBV2 and TRBJ1-1, is EPEVTQTPSHQVTQMGQEVILRCVPISNHLYFYWYRQILGQKVEFLVSFYNNEISEKSEIFDDQFSVERPDGSNFTLKIRSTKLEDSAMYFCASIGGDKTEAFFGQGTRLTVV.

A word on this clonotype: No conserved phenylalanine or tryptophan is present at the end of the CDR3, so a read error is the likely explanation. The DNA is left out, because the CDR3 cannot be placed on it with certainty; the CDR3 is given as TCRdb lists it. The chain joins TRBV20-1 to TRBJ2-5; the table's D call, TRBD1, was not checked against the DNA. CDR1 is DFQATT, CDR2 SNEGSKA, per germline (reference sequence). The CDR3 has 9 residues if both end residues are counted. The CDR3 loop reads CSASGRGDY.